Presented here are 8 T cell receptor beta chains from one specimen sequenced in a study of T cell responses to AZD1222 COVID-19 vaccine. The method was immunoSEQ multiplex PCR; TCRdb's version includes in-frame clones alone and lacks a portion of them. The sample consists of 150,000 to 180,000 clones, approximately 90% of them appearing once. The specimen was peripheral blood, collected on day 0 of AZD1222 vaccination. The receptors come from an adult in good health.

V and J are TRBV16 and TRBJ1-6, with a tentative D call TRBD1 (6 bases). The CDR3 has 17 amino acids. V lost 0 bases to trimming and J lost 11 bases, with 20 bases between them. Looked up from germline, CDR1 is KGHSY and CDR2 is FQNENV. The CDR3 bases are TGTGCCAGCAGCCAATCCGGGGCAGGGGCCGCCCGGACACCCCTCCACTTT. Its translation is CASSQSGAGAARTPLHF.

This clone came up a few times. V usage is TRBV28 and J usage is TRBJ1-1; D possibly corresponds to TRBD1 (6 bases). Germline V gene data show CDR1 as MDHEN and CDR2 as SYDVKM. There are 11 residues in the CDR3. Deletions cut 6 bases from V and 7 bases from J, with 9 bases between. CDR3 region: CASRTGFEAFF. The DNA for the CDR3 is TGTGCCAGCAGGACAGGATTTGAAGCTTTCTTT. The full variable domain, in which reference TRBV28 and TRBJ1-1 provide the parts outside the CDR3, is DVKVTQSSRYLVKRTGEKVFLECVQDMDHENMFWYRQDPGLGLRLIYFSYDVKMKEKGDIPEGYSVSREKKERFSLILESASTNQTSMYLCASRTGFEAFFGQGTRLTVV.

This chain uses TRBV18 with TRBJ2-2, with D unresolved. V dropped 4 bases and J dropped 4 bases, with 1 base sitting between them. Per germline, CDR1 KGHSH and CDR2 LQKENI. The CDR3 length is 11 residues. CDR3: CASSLTGELFF. The DNA of the CDR3 is TGTGCCAGCTCACTCACCGGGGAGCTGTTTTTT.

The chain couples TRBV6-5 to TRBJ1-2, with 11 bases identical to TRBD1. CDR1 and CDR2 from the germline V gene are MNHEY and SVGAGI. J was trimmed by 5 bases and V by 10 bases; bases with no gene match: 6. The CDR3 length is 13 residues. The CDR3 loop is CATGTGGFYGYTF. The CDR3 DNA follows: TGTGCCACCGGGACAGGGGGGTTTTATGGCTACACCTTC.

This rearrangement joins TRBV27 to TRBJ1-2, with TRBD1 as a possible D gene (5 bases). Germline V CDR1 and CDR2: MNHEY, SMNVEV (reference sequence). The CDR3 contains 17 residues. The V and J ends lost 3 bases and 5 bases respectively, with 22 bases between them. The chain's CDR3 is CASSLDSLTLTEYGYTF. The CDR3 coding sequence is TGTGCCAGCAGTTTGGATTCCCTGACCTTGACAGAATATGGCTACACCTTC.

CDR3: CASSPRGDSYEQYF. The CDR3 region has the DNA TGTGCCAGCTCACCTCGGGGCGACTCCTACGAGCAGTACTTC. V is TRBV18 and J is TRBJ2-7, with D possibly being TRBD1 or TRBD2 (5 bases each). The CDR3 consists of 14 residues. Germline CDR1 reads KGHSH; CDR2 reads LQKENI. Trimming took 3 bases from V and 0 from J, leaving 9 bases between them.

This chain links TRBV7-2 with TRBJ2-4; TRBD2 agrees at 7 bases. V lost 1 base, J lost 3 bases, and 0 bases stayed unmatched. CDR3 length: 14 residues. CDR1 and CDR2 (germline): SGHTA, FQGNSA. Here the CDR3 reads CASSLERGKNIQYF. The CDR3 coding sequence is TGTGCCAGCAGCTTAGAGCGGGGCAAAAACATTCAGTACTTC.

The J gene is TRBJ2-3, the V gene TRBV4-2; TRBD2 agrees at 8 bases. The CDR3 is 17 amino acids. Germline values: CDR1 LGHNA, CDR2 YNFKEQ. V lost 0 bases, J lost 0 bases, and 5 bases stayed unmatched. The CDR3 coding sequence is TGTGCCAGCAGCCAAGACCCGGCTAGCGGGAGCACAGATACGCAGTATTTT. Protein sequence: CASSQDPASGSTDTQYF.